This is a list of T cell receptor beta chains from one sample in a study of blood T cell repertoires in COVID-19. Assay used: immunoSEQ multiplex PCR; TCRdb lists only in-frame clones, some missing. Among 180,000 or so clones, about 85% were seen once, and the ten largest hold 7.5% to 10%. Input material: peripheral blood. The origin of the receptors is a woman older than 75 with acute or convalescent COVID-19. CDR3s leave out the opening cysteine and the closing phenylalanine or tryptophan. Size is stated for part of the rows, as once, few or many counts, or as a class when the clone is expanded.

clone size | V gene | CDR3 protein
- | TRBV27 | ASSLRLAGGGEQY
- | TRBV10-3 | AISESIKRGAASPLWDGNTIY
once | TRBV7-2 | ASSPSGQGSGYT
- | TRBV6-1 | ASSALLPGIGYEQY
- | TRBV7-9 | ASSRTSEAGTEAF
- | TRBV29-1 | SVVGGQGTYTEAF
- | TRBV19 | ASTRGSRGYGYT
- | TRBV2 | ASSPQGSNQPQH
- | TRBV4-1 | ASSQEHRVNQPQH
- | TRBV4-3 | ASSQVGRGMRTEAF
- | TRBV9 | ASSVEQGQSPLH
- | TRBV11-2 | ASSLGPGVPDTQY
- | TRBV6-1 | ASSDIWASNQPQH
- | TRBV27 | ASSSGFGTEAF
- | TRBV11-3 | ASSLGGMFGRGNTGELF
- | TRBV7-9 | ASSTTGGPDTQY
once | TRBV5-1 | ASSLAQETQY
- | TRBV12-3/TRBV12-4 | ASSFGGGEAF
- | TRBV3-1/TRBV3-2 | ASKQSGGTDTQY
- | TRBV4-3 | ASSQDLGVGGYT
few | TRBV7-9 | ASRPGNGNTIY
- | TRBV2 | ASSDQGANQPQH
- | TRBV4-2 | ASSQLLARSSYEQY
- | TRBV6-5 | ASTQLAGRNEQY
- | TRBV4-1 | ASSQVSTSTDTQY
- | TRBV30 | AWSVRVDAPEAF
- | TRBV21-1 | ASSRTEKGTNTEAF
- | TRBV11-3 | ASSPVGGGPKY
- | TRBV18 | ASSPQGAGEAF
- | TRBV3-1/TRBV3-2 | ASSLGGSGNTIY
- | TRBV19 | ASTTTGTVTEKLF
- | TRBV3-1/TRBV3-2 | ASSVRVNSYNSPLH
- | TRBV5-1 | ASSAGTGRDEKLF
- | TRBV29-1 | SVETRGTGMSGYT
- | TRBV15 | ATSSDFQGGHRPRNQPQH
- | TRBV12-3/TRBV12-4 | ASGGGSGELF
- | TRBV5-5 | ASSSPGQGNEKLF
once | TRBV4-1 | ASSHLSGQGAQY
- | TRBV9 | ASSVDGGTQY
- | TRBV5-1 | ASSLSDPSQPQH
- | TRBV2 | ASSEYGELF
- | TRBV11-2 | ASSLGDRQPQH
- | TRBV19 | ASSLQGQGYEQY
- | TRBV6-2/TRBV6-3 | ASSYFAETYNEQF
- | TRBV7-2 | ASSLNRVNTGELF
- | TRBV3-1/TRBV3-2 | ASSQGTGEDYGYT
- | TRBV6-5 | ASSYGLDVTYEQY
- | TRBV19 | ATSKVAGGSYEQY
- | TRBV6-1 | ASSEYKQHNEQF
- | TRBV5-6 | ASSLSQGGLEKLF
few | TRBV24-1 | ATYSTGQGENTEAF
- | TRBV3-1/TRBV3-2 | ASSFRGRQEKLF
once | TRBV11-3 | ASSKRPGPGNTIY
- | TRBV7-8 | ASSLDQGFMNTEAF
once | TRBV5-1 | ASSLGLLNTEAF